A single sample is the source of the 4 T cell receptor beta chains below, sequenced in a study of blood T cell repertoires in COVID-19. Generated by immunoSEQ multiplex PCR, the TCRdb table keeps only in-frame clones and is missing some. The data hold around 310,000 clones, with over 75% observed a single time. The source material was peripheral blood. These receptors all come from a woman aged 55-69 years with acute or convalescent COVID-19.

This chain links TRBV29-1 with TRBJ1-1; D might be TRBD1 (5 bases). Between the trimmed V and J ends, which lost 1 base and 4 bases, there was a span of 16 bases. The CDR3 length is 15 residues. Looked up from germline, CDR1 is SQVTM and CDR2 is ANQGSEA. The CDR3 coding sequence is TGCAGCGTTGAAGTTGACAGATATTCAGGCACTGAAGCTTTCTTT. This encodes CSVEVDRYSGTEAFF.

The chain employs TRBV28 and TRBJ2-3; TRBD2 is a possible D gene (5 bases). Trimming left V 1 base short and J 0 bases short, with 11 bases between. This CDR3 has 16 residues. Per the germline V gene, CDR1 is MDHEN and CDR2 is SYDVKM. The CDR3 protein is CASSLFSPGSTDTQYF. The CDR3 nucleotides read TGTGCCAGCAGTTTATTTTCTCCGGGGAGCACAGATACGCAGTATTTT. Full variable domain (outside the CDR3, taken from reference TRBV28 and TRBJ2-3): DVKVTQSSRYLVKRTGEKVFLECVQDMDHENMFWYRQDPGLGLRLIYFSYDVKMKEKGDIPEGYSVSREKKERFSLILESASTNQTSMYLCASSLFSPGSTDTQYFGPGTRLTVL.

The V gene is TRBV6-6, the J gene TRBJ1-5; perhaps TRBD1 as D (5 bases). Per germline, CDR1 MNHNY and CDR2 SVGAGI (reference sequence). The CDR3 runs 14 residues. V lost 6 bases and J lost 0, with 9 bases in between. The CDR3 DNA follows: TGTGCCAGCAGCCTGGGGGGTAGCAATCAGCCCCAGCATTTT. This gives the protein CASSLGGSNQPQHF.

The rearrangement links TRBV4-1 to TRBJ1-2; D is possibly TRBD1 (5 bases). The CDR3 is made up of 14 amino acids. CDR1 is MGHRA, CDR2 YSYEKL, per germline. Trimming took off 0 bases at V and 2 bases at J, with 7 bases between the two ends. In nucleotides, the CDR3 is TGCGCCAGCAGCCAAGATCGGGGGAACTATGGCTACACCTTC. This gives the protein CASSQDRGNYGYTF.